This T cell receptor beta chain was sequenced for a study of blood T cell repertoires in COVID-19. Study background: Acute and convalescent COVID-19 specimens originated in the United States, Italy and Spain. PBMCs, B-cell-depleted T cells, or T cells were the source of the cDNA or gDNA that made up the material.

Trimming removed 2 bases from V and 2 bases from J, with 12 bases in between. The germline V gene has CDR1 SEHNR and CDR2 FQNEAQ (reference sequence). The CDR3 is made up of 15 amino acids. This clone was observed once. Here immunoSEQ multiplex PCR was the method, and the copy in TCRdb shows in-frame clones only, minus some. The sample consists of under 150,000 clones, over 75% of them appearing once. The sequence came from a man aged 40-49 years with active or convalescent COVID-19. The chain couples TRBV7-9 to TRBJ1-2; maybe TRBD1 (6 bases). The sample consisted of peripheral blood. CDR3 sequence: CASSLIRTDNYGYTF. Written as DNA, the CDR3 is TGTGCCAGCAGCTTAATCCGGACAGACAACTATGGCTACACCTTC.